This T cell receptor beta chain was observed in a study of shared T cell receptors in the human thymus. The assay was immunoSEQ multiplex PCR, and TCRdb's table has in-frame clones only and misses some. The top ten hold approximately 0.02% of the sample, which has a few hundred thousand clones, 95% seen once. Trimming stripped 7 bases from V and 2 bases from J, with 18 bases between. Germline CDR1 and CDR2: LNHNV and YYDKDF (reference sequence). This CDR3 has 15 amino acids. The sample taken for sequencing was thymocytes. The chain carries TRBV15 and TRBJ2-7; D possibly matches TRBD1 or TRBD2 (6 bases each). This TCR came from a human donor. Here the CDR3 DNA reads TGTGCCACCACAAGGGGGGAGCGGTCGACCTACGAGCAGTACTTC. Protein sequence: CATTRGERSTYEQYF.